This T cell receptor (beta chain) was retrieved from a study of a mutant IDH1 vaccine in newly diagnosed glioma. Between the trimmed V and J ends, which lost 5 bases and 4 bases, there was a span of 14 bases. The length of the CDR3 is 13 residues. CDR1 and CDR2 (germline): GTSNPN, SVGIG (reference sequence). Profiled with immunoSEQ multiplex PCR; TCRdb holds only in-frame clones, not every one. The table includes under 40,000 clones, about 73% detected once. This clone occurred a few times. Its antigen is still unknown. Stated time point: week 11, during vaccination. Every vaccination contained 300 ug of the mutant IDH1 20-mer peptide and was paired with topical imiquimod.

The J gene is TRBJ1-2, the V gene TRBV30, with a tentative D call TRBD1 (5 bases). The material was PBMCs, obtained from a glioma patient whose treatment included an IDH1 peptide vaccine. The clonotype comes from a man aged 30-40 years with glioma. CDR3 protein: CAWERDRVYGYTF. The CDR3 nucleotides are TGTGCCTGGGAGAGAGACAGAGTCTATGGCTACACCTTC.